These T cell receptor beta chains were read from a single sample in a study of patients and donors after allogeneic stem cell transplantation. TCRdb called the RT-PCR reads again in MiXCR, with one record for every CDR3 protein. The table has 400,000 to 500,000 distinct CDR3 sequences, roughly 17% seen once. Sequenced sample: blood, either unsorted or a sorted T cell fraction (not recorded which). The source of these receptors is a human donor who was either an allogeneic HSCT recipient or a stem cell or donor lymphocyte infusion donor (not recorded which). It is not recorded whose cells these are; they may come from a transplant donor. The CDR3 runs from the conserved cysteine through the conserved F or W. The order of the fields is J gene, D gene, clone size, V gene, CDR3 protein, CDR3 DNA. The D gene is left open where the match is weak. Clone size appears in some rows only: once, few, many, or a class for an expanded clone.

TRBJ2-1	-	-	TRBV5-1	CASSEGSSYNEQFF	TGCGCCAGCAGCGAGGGGAGCTCCTACAATGAGCAGTTCTTC
TRBJ2-7	TRBD2	-	TRBV5-4	CASSYPTSGSFHEQYF	TGTGCCAGCAGCTATCCCACCAGCGGGAGTTTCCACGAGCAGTACTTC
TRBJ1-1	-	few	TRBV19	CASSIPGVVTEAFF	TGTGCCAGTAGTATTCCAGGGGTTGTTACTGAAGCTTTCTTT
TRBJ2-1	-	many	TRBV12-3/TRBV12-4	CASSPVSGFDNEQFF	TGTGCCAGCAGCCCCGTCAGCGGGTTTGACAATGAGCAGTTCTTC
TRBJ1-1	-	-	TRBV3-1	CASSQDIGNTEAFF	TGTGCCAGCAGCCAGGACATTGGGAACACTGAAGCTTTCTTT
TRBJ2-2	-	few	TRBV10-3	CAISETRVLGGELFF	TGTGCCATCAGTGAGACGAGGGTCCTTGGCGGGGAGCTGTTTTTT
TRBJ1-4	TRBD1	-	TRBV11-1	CASSSPTGGTSTNEKLFF	TGTGCCAGCAGCTCACCGACAGGGGGAACTTCTACTAATGAAAAACTGTTTTTT
TRBJ2-2	-	-	TRBV11-3	CASSLLSAGGELFF	TGTGCCAGCAGCTTACTTTCTGCGGGCGGGGAGCTGTTTTTT
TRBJ2-3	TRBD1	-	TRBV28	CASITGGRTDTQYF	TGTGCCAGCATTACAGGGGGTCGCACAGATACGCAGTATTTT
TRBJ1-5	-	few	TRBV10-3	CAISNRSGSPQHF	TGTGCCATCTCTAATCGCTCAGGTTCGCCCCAGCATTTT
TRBJ1-6	-	few	TRBV7-9	CASRQELNSPLHF	TGTGCCAGCAGGCAAGAGCTTAATTCACCCCTCCACTTT
TRBJ1-5	TRBD1	few	TRBV7-8	CASSSRDRLTFLNQPQHF	TGTGCCAGCAGCTCTCGGGACAGGTTAACGTTCCTCAATCAGCCCCAGCATTTT
TRBJ1-5	TRBD1	many	TRBV4-1	CASSGQEGQPQHF	TGCGCCAGCAGCGGACAGGAGGGACAGCCCCAGCATTTT
TRBJ1-5	-	-	TRBV12-3/TRBV12-4	CASRLRDISGNQPQHF	TGTGCCAGCAGATTACGGGACATTTCGGGCAATCAGCCCCAGCATTTT
TRBJ1-2	-	-	TRBV20-1	CSAAHQGAYGYTF	TGCAGTGCTGCCCATCAGGGCGCCTATGGCTACACCTTC
TRBJ2-7	-	many	TRBV18	CASSPVPGEQYF	TGTGCCAGCTCACCCGTCCCGGGCGAGCAGTACTTC
TRBJ1-5	-	-	TRBV7-2	CASSSWGRGQPQHF	TGTGCCAGCAGCTCTTGGGGGCGCGGTCAGCCCCAGCATTTT
TRBJ1-5	-	-	TRBV12-3/TRBV12-4	CASSLAWPARGQPQHF	TGTGCCAGCAGTTTAGCGTGGCCGGCGAGGGGTCAGCCCCAGCATTTT
TRBJ1-1	TRBD1	-	TRBV6-1	CASSTRTGGLMNTEAFF	TGTGCCAGCAGTACGAGGACAGGGGGACTCATGAACACTGAAGCTTTCTTT
TRBJ1-4	-	-	TRBV4-1	CASSQVPSNEKLFF	TGCGCCAGCAGCCAAGTCCCCAGTAATGAAAAACTGTTTTTT
TRBJ2-1	TRBD2	-	TRBV20-1	CSARDYEGGSSYNEQFF	TGCAGTGCTAGAGATTATGAGGGAGGGAGCTCCTACAATGAGCAGTTCTTC
TRBJ1-2	TRBD1	few	TRBV5-1	CASSLVLNRDRVSGYTF	TGCGCCAGCAGCTTGGTACTTAACCGGGACAGGGTGAGCGGCTACACCTTC
TRBJ2-7	-	-	TRBV4-1	CASSQEQVISPYEQYF	TGCGCCAGCAGCCAAGAACAAGTTATTAGTCCCTACGAGCAGTACTTC
TRBJ2-3	-	-	TRBV27	CASSLSAGGGADTQYF	TGTGCCAGCAGTTTATCTGCCGGGGGTGGCGCAGATACGCAGTATTTT
TRBJ1-6	-	-	TRBV2	CASNPRGPNSPLHF	TGTGCCAGCAATCCCAGGGGCCCTAATTCACCCCTCCACTTT
TRBJ2-7	TRBD1	many	TRBV20-1	CSARLDRGHPYEQYF	TGCAGTGCTAGATTGGACAGGGGGCATCCCTACGAGCAGTACTTC
TRBJ2-7	TRBD1	-	TRBV27	CASSKGQVSYEQYF	TGTGCCAGCAGCAAGGGACAGGTATCCTACGAGCAGTACTTC
TRBJ2-1	TRBD2	-	TRBV12-3/TRBV12-4	CASDPGGGAGSEQFF	TGTGCCAGCGACCCCGGCGGGGGGGCTGGGAGTGAGCAGTTCTTC
TRBJ2-7	TRBD1	few	TRBV4-3	CASSQGTGGTYEQYF	TGCGCCAGCAGCCAAGGGACAGGGGGAACCTACGAGCAGTACTTC
TRBJ1-1	-	few	TRBV25-1	CASSEYGATTGDTEAFF	TGTGCCAGCAGTGAATATGGGGCCACTACCGGGGACACTGAAGCTTTCTTT
TRBJ2-1	TRBD2	few	TRBV20-1	CSAGRLAGGNEQFF	TGCAGTGCTGGTAGACTAGCGGGAGGCAATGAGCAGTTCTTC
TRBJ1-2	TRBD1	-	TRBV12-3/TRBV12-4	CASTLTDRGSYGYTF	TGTGCCAGCACTCTCACAGACAGGGGGTCGTATGGCTACACCTTC
TRBJ2-7	TRBD1	once	TRBV7-2	CASKKTGPLSEQYF	TGTGCCAGCAAGAAGACAGGGCCTTTGAGCGAGCAGTACTTC
TRBJ2-3	-	many	TRBV7-3	CASSLGFPDTQYF	TGTGCCAGCAGCTTGGGATTCCCAGATACGCAGTATTTT
TRBJ2-6	-	-	TRBV6-1	CASSVFSGANVLTF	TGTGCCAGCAGTGTGTTCTCTGGGGCCAACGTCCTGACTTTC
TRBJ1-2	-	-	TRBV12-3/TRBV12-4	CASSSHGNYGYTF	TGTGCCAGCAGTTCGCACGGTAACTATGGCTACACCTTC
TRBJ1-6	-	-	TRBV15	CATSRSPGTADSPLHF	TGTGCCACCAGCAGATCTCCGGGGACGGCAGATTCACCCCTCCACTTT
TRBJ2-1	TRBD2	-	TRBV9	CASSVAVSGRLDEQFF	TGTGCCAGCAGCGTAGCTGTTAGCGGGAGGTTGGATGAGCAGTTCTTC
TRBJ2-6	-	-	TRBV5-1	CASSKGLSGANVLTF	TGCGCCAGCAGCAAGGGGCTCTCTGGGGCCAACGTCCTGACTTTC
TRBJ2-3	-	few	TRBV7-6	CASSLWQGIGTDTQYF	TGTGCCAGCAGCTTATGGCAGGGAATTGGCACAGATACGCAGTATTTT
TRBJ2-7	-	-	TRBV7-9	CASSLETQSSYEQYF	TGTGCCAGCAGCCTCGAGACCCAGAGCTCCTACGAGCAGTACTTC
TRBJ1-5	-	-	TRBV12-3/TRBV12-4	CASSSTMEDQPQHF	TGTGCCAGCAGTTCTACGATGGAGGATCAGCCCCAGCATTTT
TRBJ1-1	TRBD1	-	TRBV4-2	CASSQAGGQGSPPAAFF	TGTGCCAGCAGCCAAGCGGGGGGACAGGGTTCGCCCCCAGCGGCTTTCTTT
TRBJ2-7	TRBD2	few	TRBV30	CAWSGLAGEQYF	TGTGCCTGGAGTGGACTAGCGGGGGAGCAGTACTTC
TRBJ2-1	-	-	TRBV7-6	CASSPRREGIEQFF	TGTGCCAGCAGCCCTAGGCGGGAAGGTATTGAGCAGTTCTTC
TRBJ2-2	TRBD2	many	TRBV10-3	CAIRRTSGSKNTGELFF	TGTGCCATCAGGAGGACTAGCGGGAGCAAGAACACCGGGGAGCTGTTTTTT
TRBJ2-7	TRBD2	few	TRBV6-1	CASNQRGGLRQQYF	TGTGCCAGCAACCAGCGGGGGGGTTTGAGGCAGCAGTACTTC
TRBJ2-1	-	-	TRBV7-9	CASSARGGRSYNEQFF	TGTGCCAGCAGCGCCCGAGGGGGGCGATCCTACAATGAGCAGTTCTTC
TRBJ2-1	-	many	TRBV12-3/TRBV12-4	CASSWGKGNEQFF	TGTGCCAGCAGCTGGGGGAAGGGCAATGAGCAGTTCTTC
TRBJ2-2	-	-	TRBV24-1	CATSDLRGLGTGELFF	TGTGCCACCAGTGATTTAAGGGGTTTGGGCACCGGGGAGCTGTTTTTT
TRBJ1-4	TRBD1	-	TRBV28	CASRRDREGFNEKLFF	TGTGCCAGCAGGAGGGACAGGGAAGGATTTAATGAAAAACTGTTTTTT
TRBJ2-1	-	few	TRBV6-2/TRBV6-3	CASGKQGNEQFF	TGTGCCAGCGGTAAACAGGGCAATGAGCAGTTCTTC
TRBJ2-1	TRBD1	-	TRBV20-1	CSAPKDRVVHEQFF	TGCAGTGCTCCTAAGGACAGGGTGGTCCATGAGCAGTTCTTC
TRBJ1-5	TRBD1	-	TRBV20-1	CSARDFTGGKQPQHF	TGCAGTGCTAGAGATTTCACAGGGGGTAAGCAGCCCCAGCATTTT
TRBJ1-4	TRBD1	-	TRBV5-1	CASSFRDRENEKLFF	TGCGCCAGCAGCTTCCGGGACAGGGAGAATGAAAAACTGTTTTTT
TRBJ1-1	TRBD1	-	TRBV7-3	CASSVRGHTEAFF	TGTGCCAGCAGCGTCAGGGGGCACACTGAAGCTTTCTTT
TRBJ1-1	TRBD1	many	TRBV11-3	CASSLQGVNTEAFF	TGTGCCAGCAGCTTACAGGGGGTGAACACTGAAGCTTTCTTT
TRBJ1-2	-	-	TRBV5-1	CASTRWGGTLGVYGYTF	TGCGCCAGCACCCGCTGGGGGGGAACCCTGGGGGTCTATGGCTACACCTTC
TRBJ1-1	-	-	TRBV5-6	CASSLGGIGAFF	TGTGCCAGCAGCTTAGGCGGCATAGGGGCTTTCTTT